This TCR beta chain derives from a study of T cells in tuberculosis (dated by TCRdb to 2017 to 2018). About the full investigation: In the study, CD1B tetramers and high-throughput TCR immunosequencing were combined to characterize T cells specific for the mycobacterial lipid antigen glucose monomycolate (GMM). With 9 to 11 people per group, a South African clinical cohort compared IGRA-negative adolescents, IGRA-positive adolescents with latent tuberculosis, and adults with active tuberculosis.

At study entry, a tuberculin skin test and the QuantiFERON-TB GOLD In-Tube IGRA were used to screen adolescents for latent tuberculosis infection. Immunosequencing of unsorted cryopreserved PBMC covered, on average, around 100,000 T cells per clinical donor. Eleven high schools in the Worcester region of the Western Cape, South Africa, served as enrollment sites for adolescents aged 12 to 18 years. Roughly 10 adolescents infected with M. tuberculosis and approximately ten uninfected adolescents were chosen and matched for age and sex. PBMC from adolescents were isolated by density centrifugation from freshly drawn heparinized blood and were then cryopreserved. On this clone: The specificity of this receptor is unknown. No much larger clonotype is one base removed from it; base qualities were not supplied.

Beyond this particular receptor, the publication reports: An accuracy of about 89% (AUROC 0.90) was reached by a classifier using the diverse GMM-specific repertoire, compared with under 75% accuracy when GEM motif frequencies were used. Clinical samples were chosen by availability of cryopreserved specimens, and active tuberculosis cases were adults while controls were adolescents. Compared with IGRA-negative controls, TCR-alpha repertoires from active tuberculosis had smaller mean NN-distances to GMM-specific TCRs, which suggests that these TCRs underwent clonal expansion. The smaller NN-distances were partly driven by shorter CDR3-alpha lengths in active tuberculosis patients, and the difference for TCR-beta did not reach statistical significance.

The immunoSEQ multiplex PCR assay was used to generate TCR libraries, with TCR-beta and/or TCR-alpha/delta assays applied to each sample. The Illumina high-throughput platform was used to sequence the amplified TCR libraries. Under the source paper's analysis protocol: Clustering and dimensionality reduction relied on pairwise TCRdist distances among GMM-specific receptors from T cells that were either sorted ex vivo or expanded in vitro. Each clinical repertoire was assigned a mean NN-distance score, defined as the average TCRdist to the nearest 10% of tetramer-positive reference sequences. GEM TCR motif frequency was calculated as the fraction of unique TCRs that matched known GEM sequences by V/J usage and CDR3 length. Linear discriminant analysis with leave-one-out cross-validation, implemented in scikit-learn, was used to classify active tuberculosis. Sourced from immuneACCESS, this table was stored by TCRdb with only in-frame sequences that have V and J called. A share of the clones is absent; for the studies checked, an unresolved V gene accounts for under half, and the remainder has no known explanation. V and J calls plus clone size are reproduced from that table; the DNA served to infer D and trimming. For this sample the table gives about 29,000 clones, of which approximately 95% were detected only once. The ten biggest clones cover around 4.7% of the sample.

V is pared back by 5 bases and J by 0 bases, with 12 bases lying between the germline termini. CDR1 and CDR2, per the germline V gene, are SGHRS and YFSETQ. Taken from cysteine to phenylalanine, the CDR3 has 15 residues. Left in the record is the CDR3 DNA by itself, 45 bases read in frame from the first base. The specimen sequenced was PBMCs. The rearrangement combines TRBV5-1 with TRBJ1-5; the D segment cannot be called with confidence. The clonotype comes from a donor between 10 and 29 years old with latent tuberculosis or without tuberculosis infection. This receptor has the CDR3 CASRAALHSNQPQHF. The DNA sequence is given as TGCGCCAGCAGAGCGGCCCTCCATAGCAATCAGCCCCAGCATTTT.